This TCR beta chain originates from a study of OX40 agonist ivuxolimab in advanced cancers. This table comes from immunoSEQ multiplex PCR, and its TCRdb copy is limited to in-frame clones, with some not included. This table has fewer than 65,000 clones, roughly 84% appearing once. Study results and limitations: CD4+ T cells averaged fewer expanded clones than CD8+ T cells.

With regard to this clone: Its specificity is unknown.

Germline lookup yields CDR1 GTSNPN and CDR2 SVGIG (reference sequence). The CDR3 has 16 amino acids. The ends were cut back, 1 base at V and 1 base at J, with 14 bases in the middle. This sample comprised CD4+ or CD8+ T cells sorted from blood, obtained in a trial of the OX40 agonist ivuxolimab. This chain connects TRBV30 to TRBJ1-3; D is unclear. This TCR was sampled from an adult with an advanced solid tumor such as melanoma, head and neck, liver or kidney cancer. The DNA for the CDR3 is TGTGCCTGGAGTGACAGATCCCGAACATCTGGAAACACCATATATTTT. This gives the protein CAWSDRSRTSGNTIYF.